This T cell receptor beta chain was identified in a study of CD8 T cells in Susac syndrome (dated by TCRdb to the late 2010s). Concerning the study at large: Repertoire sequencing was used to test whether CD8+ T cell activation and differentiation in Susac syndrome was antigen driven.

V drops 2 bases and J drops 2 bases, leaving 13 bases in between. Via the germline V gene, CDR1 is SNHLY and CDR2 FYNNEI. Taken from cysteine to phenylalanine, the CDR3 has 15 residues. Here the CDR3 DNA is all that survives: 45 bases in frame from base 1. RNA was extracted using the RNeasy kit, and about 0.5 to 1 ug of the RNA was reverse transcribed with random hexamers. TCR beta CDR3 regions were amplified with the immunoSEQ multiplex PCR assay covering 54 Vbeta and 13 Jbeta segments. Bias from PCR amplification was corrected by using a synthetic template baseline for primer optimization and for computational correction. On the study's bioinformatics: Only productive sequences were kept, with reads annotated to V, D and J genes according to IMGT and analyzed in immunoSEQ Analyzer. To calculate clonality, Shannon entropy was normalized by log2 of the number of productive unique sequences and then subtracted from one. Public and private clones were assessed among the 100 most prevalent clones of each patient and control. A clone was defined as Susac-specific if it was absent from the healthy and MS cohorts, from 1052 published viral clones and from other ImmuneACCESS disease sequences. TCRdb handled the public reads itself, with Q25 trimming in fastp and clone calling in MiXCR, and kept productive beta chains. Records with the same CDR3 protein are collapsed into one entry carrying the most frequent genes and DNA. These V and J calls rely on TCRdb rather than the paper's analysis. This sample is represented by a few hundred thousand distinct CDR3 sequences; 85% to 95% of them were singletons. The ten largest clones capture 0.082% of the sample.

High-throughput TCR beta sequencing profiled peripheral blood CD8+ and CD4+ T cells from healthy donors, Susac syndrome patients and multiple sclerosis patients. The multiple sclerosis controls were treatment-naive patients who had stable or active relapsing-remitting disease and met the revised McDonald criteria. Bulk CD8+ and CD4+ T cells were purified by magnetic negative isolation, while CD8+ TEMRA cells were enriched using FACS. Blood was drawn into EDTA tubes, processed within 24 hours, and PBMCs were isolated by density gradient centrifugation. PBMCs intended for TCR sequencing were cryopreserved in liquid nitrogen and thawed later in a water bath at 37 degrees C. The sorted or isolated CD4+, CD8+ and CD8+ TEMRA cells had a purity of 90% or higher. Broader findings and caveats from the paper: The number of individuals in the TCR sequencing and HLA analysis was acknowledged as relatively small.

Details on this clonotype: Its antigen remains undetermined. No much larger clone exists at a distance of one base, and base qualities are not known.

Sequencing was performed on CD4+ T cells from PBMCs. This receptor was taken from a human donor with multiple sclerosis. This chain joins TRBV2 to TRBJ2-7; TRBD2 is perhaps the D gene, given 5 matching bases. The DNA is TGTGCCAGCAGTGAATTTCGGGGAACGGCCTACGAGCAGTACTTC. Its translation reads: CASSEFRGTAYEQYF.